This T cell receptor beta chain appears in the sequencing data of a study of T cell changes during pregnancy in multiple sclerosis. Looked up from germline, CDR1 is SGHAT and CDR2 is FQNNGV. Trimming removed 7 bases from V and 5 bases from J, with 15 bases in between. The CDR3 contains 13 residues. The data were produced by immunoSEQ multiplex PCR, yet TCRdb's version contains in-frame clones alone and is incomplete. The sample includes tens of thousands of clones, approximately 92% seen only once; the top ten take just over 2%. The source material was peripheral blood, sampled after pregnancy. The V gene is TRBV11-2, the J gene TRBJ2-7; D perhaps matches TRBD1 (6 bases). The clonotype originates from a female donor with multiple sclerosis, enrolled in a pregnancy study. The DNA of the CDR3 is TGTGCCAGCAAAATATACAGGGTTGACGAGCAGTACTTC. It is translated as CASKIYRVDEQYF. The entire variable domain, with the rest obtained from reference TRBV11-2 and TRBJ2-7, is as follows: EAGVAQSPRYKIIEKRQSVAFWCNPISGHATLYWYQQILGQGPKLLIQFQNNGVVDDSQLPKDRFSAERLKGVDSTLKIQPAKLEDSAVYLCASKIYRVDEQYFGPGTRLTVT.